The 25 T cell receptor beta chains in this list originate from one sample, sequenced in a study of blood T cell repertoires in COVID-19. Produced via immunoSEQ multiplex PCR; TCRdb's table is partial and in-frame only. The table shows roughly 200,000 clones, with more than 70% occurring only once. Sequenced sample: PBMCs or T cells enriched from blood (not recorded which). The receptors come from a man aged 35 to 55 with acute COVID-19.

The rearrangement links TRBV28 to TRBJ2-6; 7 positions match TRBD2. The CDR3 length is 16 residues. Germline V gene sequence: CDR1 MDHEN, CDR2 SYDVKM. After removal of 6 bases from V and 2 bases from J, the junction contained 7 bases not matched to a gene. CDR3 bases: TGTGCCAGCAGCCCTACCCGGGGGGCTGGGGCCAACGTCCTGACTTTC. Its protein is CASSPTRGAGANVLTF.

This clone was observed a few times. The CDR3 DNA sequence: TGTGCCAGCAGCTCACGGGTCAACAAGAACACTGAAGCTTTCTTT. Amino acids: CASSSRVNKNTEAFF. The chain carries TRBV7-2 and TRBJ1-1; D is ambiguous. Germline CDR1 reads SGHTA; CDR2 reads FQGNSA. The CDR3 has 15 residues. The V and J ends lost 4 bases and 1 base respectively, with 13 bases between them.

J is TRBJ1-5 and V is TRBV5-6, with TRBD1 identical over 7 bases. Looked up from germline, CDR1 is SGHDT and CDR2 is YYEEEE. CDR3 length: 15 residues. V shed 0 bases, J shed 4 bases, and the junction held 4 bases outside the gene matches. CDR3 DNA sequence: TGTGCCAGCAGCTTGGGGCAGGGGGTTAATCAGCCCCAGCATTTT. This gives the protein CASSLGQGVNQPQHF.

This chain connects TRBV7-9 to TRBJ2-2; 12 bases are a match to TRBD2. The CDR3 has 16 amino acids. Germline V gene sequence: CDR1 SEHNR, CDR2 FQNEAQ (reference sequence). J lost 3 bases, V lost 2 bases, and 1 base had no gene match. CDR3: CASSLLAGGDTGELFF. DNA of the CDR3: TGTGCCAGCAGCTTACTAGCGGGAGGGGACACCGGGGAGCTGTTTTTT.

The chain uses TRBV28 and TRBJ1-2, with D possibly matching TRBD1 (6 bases). V was clipped by 7 bases and J by 8 bases, with 23 bases between them. Germline V lookup: CDR1 MDHEN, CDR2 SYDVKM. CDR3 length: 15 residues. The CDR3 here is CASTATLGGLRGYTF. Written as DNA, the CDR3 is TGTGCCAGCACCGCCACTTTGGGGGGGCTGAGAGGCTACACCTTC.

The chain joins TRBV28 to TRBJ1-2; 11 bases are a match to TRBD1. The CDR3 totals 17 residues. Germline CDR1 is MDHEN and CDR2 is SYDVKM. The J segment lost 4 bases and the V segment lost 4 bases, leaving 11 bases of the junction unmatched. CDR3 sequence reads: CASSSPGFGTGGYGYTF. The CDR3 DNA follows: TGTGCCAGCAGTTCCCCCGGCTTTGGGACAGGGGGCTATGGCTACACCTTC.

The chain recombines TRBV6-2 or TRBV6-3 with TRBJ2-3; TRBD2 might be the D (5 bases). This CDR3 is built from 17 residues. Germline CDR1 MNHEY, CDR2 SVGEGT. V lost 0 bases, J lost 6 bases, and 19 bases lay in between. The CDR3 DNA reads as TGTGCCAGCAGTTACTCGATTCAGTTATGGCTAGCCGATACGCAGTATTTT. Translated: CASSYSIQLWLADTQYF.

This chain links TRBV5-4 with TRBJ1-1, with TRBD1 as a possible D gene (5 bases). This CDR3 region has 13 residues. The ends were cut back, 5 bases at V and 1 base at J, with 9 bases in the middle. Germline CDR1 reads SGHNT; CDR2 reads YYREEE (reference sequence). The CDR3 sequence is CASSFDRNTEAFF. As DNA, the CDR3 is TGTGCCAGCAGTTTCGACAGGAACACTGAAGCTTTCTTT.

The rearrangement uses TRBV28 and TRBJ2-3; tentative D call: TRBD2 (5 bases). The CDR3 has 14 amino acids. The V end lost 2 bases, the J end lost 3 bases, and 9 bases lay between the germline ends. From germline, CDR1 is MDHEN and CDR2 SYDVKM. CDR3 sequence: CASSLTWRTDTQYF. CDR3 sequence (DNA): TGTGCCAGCAGTTTAACCTGGAGGACAGATACGCAGTATTTT.

V is TRBV10-2 and J is TRBJ2-1; D is uncertain. The germline V gene encodes CDR1 WSHSY and CDR2 SAAADI. V was clipped by 1 base and J by 5 bases, with 18 bases between them. The CDR3 consists of 17 residues. CDR3 sequence reads: CASSEYPRQVSNNEQFF. CDR3 nucleotides: TGCGCCAGCAGTGAGTATCCCCGGCAGGTTTCTAACAATGAGCAGTTCTTC.

The chain links TRBV30 to TRBJ1-6; D is unclear. This CDR3 comprises 14 residues. V was trimmed by 2 bases and J by 8 bases, leaving 13 bases between them. Germline CDR1 reads GTSNPN; CDR2 reads SVGIG (reference sequence). The CDR3 nucleotides read TGTGCCTGGAGTAAAGGGAGGGCCTATTCACCCCTCCACTTT. This encodes CAWSKGRAYSPLHF. The entire variable domain, with the rest obtained from reference TRBV30 and TRBJ1-6, is as follows: SQTIHQWPATLVQPVGSPLSLECTVEGTSNPNLYWYRQAAGRGLQLLFYSVGIGQISSEVPQNLSASRPQDRQFILSSKKLLLSDSGFYLCAWSKGRAYSPLHFGNGTRLTVT.

The V call is TRBV7-9, the J call TRBJ2-3; the match to TRBD2 covers 7 bases. V trimming: 8 bases; J trimming: 6 bases; junction bases outside the gene matches: 11. The CDR3 length is 14 residues. Germline V gene lookup returns CDR1 SEHNR and CDR2 FQNEAQ (reference sequence). The CDR3 nucleotides read TGTGCCAGCCGGGGGGTATCCGGTGGGGATACGCAGTATTTT. It translates to CASRGVSGGDTQYF.

This chain links TRBV4-2 with TRBJ1-4; D is unresolved. The germline gives CDR1 LGHNA, CDR2 YNFKEQ. V shed 4 bases and J shed 8 bases, with 17 bases lying between them. The CDR3 length is 15 residues. In nucleotides, the CDR3 is TGTGCCAGCAGCCCCTACTCAGGAGAGGGAGAAAAACTGTTTTTT. As protein: CASSPYSGEGEKLFF.

There are a few counts of this clone. The gene calls are TRBV7-9 and TRBJ2-5; 8 positions match TRBD2. The CDR3 is 16 residues long. Germline V lookup: CDR1 SEHNR, CDR2 FQNEAQ (reference sequence). V shed 5 bases and J 1 base; nucleotides not matched to a gene: 9. The DNA for the CDR3 is TGTGCCAGCAGCCGTCGGGATAGCGGGATCCAAGAGACCCAGTACTTC. Translated: CASSRRDSGIQETQYF.

The chain is built from TRBV4-1 and TRBJ1-1; TRBD1 is a possible D gene (5 bases). From germline, CDR1 is MGHRA and CDR2 YSYEKL. Trimming left V 0 bases short and J 1 base short, with 9 bases between. This CDR3 has 15 residues. The CDR3 protein is CASSQEGQENTEAFF. CDR3 bases: TGCGCCAGCAGCCAAGAAGGACAAGAGAACACTGAAGCTTTCTTT.

The chain links TRBV5-1 to TRBJ2-5; the match to TRBD2 covers 8 bases. In germline, CDR1 is SGHRS, CDR2 YFSETQ. This CDR3 region has 14 residues. Trimming removed 0 bases from V and 3 bases from J; junction bases left unmatched: 1. The DNA of the CDR3 is TGCGCCAGCAGCTTGGTTAGCGGGAAAGAGACCCAGTACTTC. It encodes CASSLVSGKETQYF. Using reference TRBV5-1 and TRBJ2-5 for the parts outside the CDR3, the full variable domain is KAGVTQTPRYLIKTRGQQVTLSCSPISGHRSVSWYQQTPGQGLQFLFEYFSETQRNKGNFPGRFSGRQFSNSRSEMNVSTLELGDSALYLCASSLVSGKETQYFGPGTRLLVL.

The chain combines TRBV2 with TRBJ2-5; 8 bases match TRBD2. Per germline, CDR1 SNHLY and CDR2 FYNNEI. Losses at the gene ends were 7 bases for V and 4 bases for J; bases not matched to a gene: 5. This CDR3 has 13 residues. CDR3 sequence: CASTAGGAETQYF. The CDR3 DNA reads as TGTGCCAGCACTGCGGGGGGTGCAGAGACCCAGTACTTC.

This clone showed up just once. The chain is built from TRBV5-1 and TRBJ2-4; weak D call: TRBD1 (5 bases). The CDR3 has 11 amino acids. The V end was cut by 2 bases, the J end by 10 bases, with 7 bases between. Germline-derived CDR1 and CDR2 are SGHRS and YFSETQ. The DNA of the CDR3 is TGCGCCAGCAGCTTAGGGGATATTCAGTACTTC. This codes for CASSLGDIQYF. The whole variable domain, remainder taken from reference TRBV5-1 and TRBJ2-4, is KAGVTQTPRYLIKTRGQQVTLSCSPISGHRSVSWYQQTPGQGLQFLFEYFSETQRNKGNFPGRFSGRQFSNSRSEMNVSTLELGDSALYLCASSLGDIQYFGAGTRLSVL.

The rearrangement uses TRBV13 and TRBJ2-1; 14 positions match TRBD2. Germline CDR1 and CDR2: PRHDT and FYEKMQ (reference sequence). The CDR3 length is 16 residues. V shed 5 bases, J shed 7 bases, and the junction held 7 bases outside the gene matches. The CDR3 bases are TGTGCCAGCAGCCCTTATAGACTAGCGGGAGGGAATGAGCAGTTCTTC. Translated, it gives CASSPYRLAGGNEQFF.

The chain couples TRBV27 to TRBJ2-1, with 10 positions matching TRBD2. V lost 5 bases to trimming and J lost 6 bases; unmatched junction nucleotides: 10. The germline gives CDR1 MNHEY, CDR2 SMNVEV (reference sequence). CDR3 length: 16 residues. CDR3 residues: CASSPKPGLAFNEQFF. CDR3 in DNA: TGTGCCAGCAGTCCGAAACCGGGACTAGCGTTCAATGAGCAGTTCTTC.

The chain is built from TRBV19 and TRBJ1-2; 11 bases align to TRBD1. Germline V gene data show CDR1 as LNHDA and CDR2 as SQIVND (reference sequence). CDR3 length equals 14 residues. Trimming at V came to 7 bases and at J to 7 bases, leaving 8 bases not matched to a gene. The CDR3 DNA reads TGTGCCAGTACCTGGACAGGGGGCGCGAGTGGCTACACCTTC. This translates into CASTWTGGASGYTF.

The V and J genes are TRBV12-3 or TRBV12-4 and TRBJ1-1; D unresolved. The CDR3 totals 13 residues. Trimming cost V 6 bases and J 6 bases, with 14 bases left between them. CDR3 sequence: CASRRVLLPEAFF. CDR3 nucleotides: TGTGCCAGCAGACGGGTCCTCCTTCCTGAAGCTTTCTTT.

The genes are TRBV27 and TRBJ2-2, with a tentative D call TRBD1 (5 bases). Germline CDR1 and CDR2: MNHEY and SMNVEV (reference sequence). Trimming left V 3 bases short and J 0 bases short, with 5 bases between. The CDR3 length is 14 residues. Here the CDR3 DNA reads TGTGCCAGCAGTTTCAGGGCGAACACCGGGGAGCTGTTTTTT. Translated: CASSFRANTGELFF.

This rearrangement joins TRBV5-1 to TRBJ2-7; maybe TRBD2 (5 bases). V was cut by 3 bases and J by 3 bases, with 13 bases left in between. The CDR3 loop spans 14 amino acids. Germline values: CDR1 SGHRS, CDR2 YFSETQ. The CDR3 DNA is TGCGCCAGCAGCTCCCGGACTCTCATCTACGAGCAGTACTTC. Translating it yields CASSSRTLIYEQYF.

The chain has TRBV4-1 and TRBJ2-5; possible D gene TRBD1, 6 bases. The CDR3 contains 14 residues. With 1 base removed from V and 4 bases from J, the gap between germline ends came to 10 bases. From germline, CDR1 is MGHRA and CDR2 YSYEKL. This CDR3 is CASSQGQGRETQYF. The CDR3 nucleotides read TGCGCCAGCAGCCAAGGTCAGGGGCGAGAGACCCAGTACTTC.